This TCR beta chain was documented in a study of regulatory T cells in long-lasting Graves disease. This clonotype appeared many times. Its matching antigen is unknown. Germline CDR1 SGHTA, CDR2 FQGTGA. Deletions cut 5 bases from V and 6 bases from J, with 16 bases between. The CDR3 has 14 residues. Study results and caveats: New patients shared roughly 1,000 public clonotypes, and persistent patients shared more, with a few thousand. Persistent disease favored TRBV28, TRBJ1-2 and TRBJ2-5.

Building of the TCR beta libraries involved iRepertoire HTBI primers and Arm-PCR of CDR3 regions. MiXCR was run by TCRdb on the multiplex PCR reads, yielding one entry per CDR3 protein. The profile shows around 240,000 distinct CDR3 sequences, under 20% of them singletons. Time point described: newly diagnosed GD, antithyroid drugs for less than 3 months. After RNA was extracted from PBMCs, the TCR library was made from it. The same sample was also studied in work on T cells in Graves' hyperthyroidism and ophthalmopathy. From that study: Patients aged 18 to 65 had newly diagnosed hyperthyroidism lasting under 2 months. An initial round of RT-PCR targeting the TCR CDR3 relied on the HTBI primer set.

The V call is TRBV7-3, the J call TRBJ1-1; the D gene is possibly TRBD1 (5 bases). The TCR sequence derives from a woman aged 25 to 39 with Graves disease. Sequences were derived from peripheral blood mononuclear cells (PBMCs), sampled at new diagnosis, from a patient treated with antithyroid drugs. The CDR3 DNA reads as TGTGCCAGCAGCAGACAGCGTCGGGAGGCTGAAGCTTTCTTT. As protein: CASSRQRREAEAFF.